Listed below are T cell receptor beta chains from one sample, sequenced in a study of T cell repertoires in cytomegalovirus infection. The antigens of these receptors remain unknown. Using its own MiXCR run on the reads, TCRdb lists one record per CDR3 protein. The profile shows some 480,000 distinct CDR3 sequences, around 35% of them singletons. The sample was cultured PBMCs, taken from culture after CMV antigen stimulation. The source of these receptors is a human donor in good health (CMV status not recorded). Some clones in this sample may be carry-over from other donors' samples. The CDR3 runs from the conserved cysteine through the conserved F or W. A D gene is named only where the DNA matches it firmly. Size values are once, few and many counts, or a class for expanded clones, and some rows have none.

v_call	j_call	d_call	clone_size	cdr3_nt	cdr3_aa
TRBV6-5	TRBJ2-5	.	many	TGTGCCAGCAGTTACTCCAGCGGCCAAGAGACCCAGTACTTC	CASSYSSGQETQYF
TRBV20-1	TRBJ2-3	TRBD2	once	TGCAGTGCTAGCGGACTAGCGGACTTCACAGATACGCAGTATTTT	CSASGLADFTDTQYF
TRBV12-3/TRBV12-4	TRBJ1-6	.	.	TGTGCCAGCAGGACAGGAAGCTCCTATAATTCACCCCTCCACTTT	CASRTGSSYNSPLHF
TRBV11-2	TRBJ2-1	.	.	TGTGCCAGCAGCTTACGAACTCCCGAGCAGTTCTTC	CASSLRTPEQFF
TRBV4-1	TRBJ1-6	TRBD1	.	TGCGCCAGCAGTTTCGCCGGACAGGGTAATTCACCCCTCCACTTT	CASSFAGQGNSPLHF
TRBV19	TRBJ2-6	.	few	TGTGCCAGTAGAAGACTCAGGGGCTCTGGGGCCAACGTCCTGACTTTC	CASRRLRGSGANVLTF
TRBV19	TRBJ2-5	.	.	TGTGCCAGTAGTCCTGGACAGCTCTCGTACCAAGAGACCCAGTACTTC	CASSPGQLSYQETQYF
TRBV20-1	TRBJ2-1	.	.	TGCAGTGCTAGAGATAACAGAAACAATGAGCAGTTCTTC	CSARDNRNNEQFF
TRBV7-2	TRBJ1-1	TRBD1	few	TGTGCCAGCAGCCTAGACAGGGACCGGGGAGCTTTCTTT	CASSLDRDRGAFF
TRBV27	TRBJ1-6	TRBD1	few	TGTGCCAGCAGTGCCCGGACAGGGAGCCTGGAGGCCCTCCACTTT	CASSARTGSLEALHF
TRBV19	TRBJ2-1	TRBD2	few	TGTGCCAGTAGTAAAACCGGGACTAGCGGGTGGGGCAATGAGCAGTTCTTC	CASSKTGTSGWGNEQFF
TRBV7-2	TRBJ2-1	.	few	TGTGCCAGCAGCTACACGTGCTCCTACAATGAGCAGTTCTTC	CASSYTCSYNEQFF
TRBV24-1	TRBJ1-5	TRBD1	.	TGTGCCACCAGTGAATCGGCTACAGGGGGCAGATCTCAGCCCCAGCATTTT	CATSESATGGRSQPQHF
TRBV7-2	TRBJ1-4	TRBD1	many	TGTGCCAGCAGCACGCAGGGACAGGTTAATGAAAAACTGTTTTTT	CASSTQGQVNEKLFF
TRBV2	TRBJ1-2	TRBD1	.	TGTGCCAGCAGTCAAGCTGGACAGGACACGTCTAACTATGGCTACACCTTC	CASSQAGQDTSNYGYTF
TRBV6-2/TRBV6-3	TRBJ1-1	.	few	TGTGCCAGCAGAATAAGGGAAGGCACTGAAGCTTTCTTT	CASRIREGTEAFF
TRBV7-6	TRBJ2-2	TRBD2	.	TGTGCCAGCAGCTTCTCAGCGGGAGTCACCGGGGAGCTGTTTTTT	CASSFSAGVTGELFF
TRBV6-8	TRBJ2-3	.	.	TGTGCCAGCAGTTACGAGATTACAGGGAGGGCAGATACGCAGTATTTT	CASSYEITGRADTQYF
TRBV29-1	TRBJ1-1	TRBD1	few	TGCAGCGTGAACAGGGGGACTGAAGCTTTCTTT	CSVNRGTEAFF
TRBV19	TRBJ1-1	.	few	TGTGCCAGTACCCATTACGGGGGGGCTTTCTTT	CASTHYGGAFF